Each of the 19 T cell receptor beta chains below was sequenced from the same sample in a study of cytomegalovirus exposure and HLA in healthy donors. The study ran its PCR with 60 Vbeta and 13 Jbeta primers. Libraries were prepared by immunoSEQ multiplex PCR; TCRdb keeps only in-frame clonotypes and omits some of them. The sample includes about 140,000 clones, around four fifths of them seen just once. The sample comprised PBMCs. The origin of the receptors is a boy between 2 and 15 years old in good health and CMV-seronegative.

The CDR3, as DNA: TGTGCCAGCAGCTTAGGGCAGGGGATGAACACTGAAGCTTTCTTT. It encodes CASSLGQGMNTEAFF. The gene calls are TRBV11-1 and TRBJ1-1, with D possibly TRBD1 on 6 matching bases. CDR3 length equals 15 residues. Germline lookup yields CDR1 SGHAT and CDR2 FQDESV (reference sequence). V gave up 1 base and J gave up 0 bases, with 9 bases separating them.

This chain uses TRBV4-3 with TRBJ2-1; D gene ambiguous. V was pared by 3 bases and J by 5 bases, with 5 bases between. The CDR3 sequence is 12 residues long. Germline values: CDR1 LGHNA, CDR2 YSLEER. CDR3 DNA: TGCGCCAGCAGCCATCTAAACAATGAGCAGTTCTTC. Residues: CASSHLNNEQFF.

This clone has just a few counts. This chain uses TRBV5-1 with TRBJ1-1; D uncertain. The V gene lost 0 bases and the J gene lost 4 bases, with 7 bases spanning the gap. The CDR3 is 13 amino acids. The germline CDR1 and CDR2 sequences are SGHRS and YFSETQ. Here the CDR3 reads CASSLAGATEAFF. CDR3 in DNA: TGCGCCAGCAGCTTGGCCGGAGCCACTGAAGCTTTCTTT.

This chain uses TRBV5-4 with TRBJ1-1; no clear D gene. This CDR3 is built from 13 residues. Per germline, CDR1 SGHNT and CDR2 YYREEE (reference sequence). The ends were cut back, 2 bases at V and 3 bases at J, with 8 bases in the middle. This chain's CDR3 is CASSFMSYTEAFF. CDR3 nucleotide sequence: TGTGCCAGCAGCTTTATGTCGTACACTGAAGCTTTCTTT.

This clone was observed a few times. The V and J genes are TRBV5-4 and TRBJ2-2, with TRBD1 matching 9 bases. The CDR3 sequence is 15 residues long. V gave up 2 bases and J gave up 6 bases; unmatched junction bases: 5. The germline V gene encodes CDR1 SGHNT and CDR2 YYREEE (reference sequence). CDR3 in DNA: TGTGCCAGCAGCTTAAGGGACAGGGTGTCCGGGGAGCTGTTTTTT. Translating it yields CASSLRDRVSGELFF. The full variable domain, rest sourced from reference TRBV5-4 and TRBJ2-2, is ETGVTQSPTHLIKTRGQQVTLRCSSQSGHNTVSWYQQALGQGPQFIFQYYREEENGRGNFPPRFSGLQFPNYSSELNVNALELDDSALYLCASSLRDRVSGELFFGEGSRLTVL.

CDR3 in amino acids: CASGPGGSYEQYF. For the CDR3, the DNA is TGTGCTAGTGGTCCAGGGGGAAGCTACGAGCAGTACTTC. The rearrangement joins TRBV12-5 to TRBJ2-7; TRBD1 agrees at 7 bases. The CDR3 has 13 residues. J was trimmed by 3 bases and V by 5 bases; bases with no gene match: 4. In germline, CDR1 is LGHNT, CDR2 FRNRAP.

This clone was counted a few times. This sequence joins TRBV6-1 and TRBJ2-3; 12 bases fit TRBD2. The CDR3 has 15 amino acids. With 4 bases clipped from V and 5 bases from J, the junction kept 4 bases outside the gene matches. Germline CDR1 MNHNS, CDR2 SASEGT. Written as DNA, the CDR3 is TGTGCCAGCAGTGTGACTAGCGGGGGCTTAGATACGCAGTATTTT. Its translation: CASSVTSGGLDTQYF.

V is TRBV6-5 and J is TRBJ1-1, with 12 bases fitting TRBD1. The germline V gene has CDR1 MNHEY and CDR2 SVGAGI. CDR3 length equals 15 residues. V lost 5 bases and J lost 3; bases outside the gene matches: 4. The CDR3 region is CASSGGQGAYTEAFF. CDR3 in DNA: TGTGCCAGCAGTGGGGGACAGGGGGCGTACACTGAAGCTTTCTTT.

The rearrangement links TRBV7-9 to TRBJ2-2; 10 bases align to TRBD1. Germline V gene sequence: CDR1 SEHNR, CDR2 FQNEAQ (reference sequence). CDR3 size: 14 residues. Trimming took 5 bases from V and 7 from J; bases not matched to a gene: 4. CDR3 nucleotide sequence: TGTGCCAGCAGCCCGGGACAGGGGTTCGGGGAGCTGTTTTTT. Protein: CASSPGQGFGELFF.

The chain combines TRBV7-2 with TRBJ1-2; TRBD1 is a possible D gene (6 bases). CDR3 length: 16 amino acids. Deletions cut 5 bases from V and 4 bases from J, with 20 bases between. From germline, CDR1 is SGHTA and CDR2 FQGNSA. Here the CDR3 DNA reads TGTGCCAGCAGCGTTAGCGATAGGACAGCTTTCTATGGCTACACCTTC. Amino acids: CASSVSDRTAFYGYTF.

V is TRBV6-1 and J is TRBJ2-3; D gene uncertain. Germline-derived CDR1 and CDR2 are MNHNS and SASEGT. With 5 bases removed from V and 2 bases from J, the gap between germline ends came to 11 bases. This CDR3 spans 14 amino acids. Here the CDR3 reads CASSFAKNTDTQYF. CDR3 sequence (DNA): TGTGCCAGCAGTTTCGCTAAAAACACAGATACGCAGTATTTT.

The chain carries TRBV6-1 and TRBJ2-5; D gene uncertain. TRBJ2-7 matches the DNA end more closely, so the J call is doubtful. This CDR3 comprises 16 residues. Per germline, CDR1 MNHNS and CDR2 SASEGT. CDR3 nucleotide sequence: TGTGCCAGCAGTGAAGCGAGAGAGACCAGGCCTTACGAGCAGTACTTC. It yields the protein CASSEARETRPYEQYF.

V and J are TRBV19 and TRBJ2-3; a weak D match, TRBD1 (6 bases). Germline CDR1 LNHDA, CDR2 SQIVND (reference sequence). CDR3 size: 15 residues. Trimming pared 6 bases from V and 4 bases from J, leaving 17 bases between. DNA for the CDR3: TGTGCCAGTAGCCGAGGGACACTAACGGCAGATACGCAGTATTTT. Translation: CASSRGTLTADTQYF.

The gene calls are TRBV18 and TRBJ1-5; a possible D gene is TRBD1 (6 bases). Germline V gives CDR1 KGHSH, CDR2 LQKENI. The CDR3 has 13 residues. V lost 4 bases to trimming and J lost 6 bases, with 10 bases between them. This chain's CDR3 is CASSRGGFQPQHF. For the CDR3, the DNA is TGTGCCAGCTCACGAGGGGGATTTCAGCCCCAGCATTTT.

The chain carries TRBV29-1 and TRBJ2-5, with no clear D. Trimming left V 3 bases short and J 5 bases short, with 4 bases between. This CDR3 comprises 10 residues. Germline-derived CDR1 and CDR2 are SQVTM and ANQGSEA. The CDR3 DNA reads TGCAGCGTTGACATGGAGACCCAGTACTTC. This encodes CSVDMETQYF.

The chain links TRBV11-2 to TRBJ2-1, with TRBD2 matching 8 bases. The CDR3 has 16 amino acids. The V segment lost 6 bases and the J segment 9 bases; nucleotides outside the gene matches: 16. The germline V gene encodes CDR1 SGHAT and CDR2 FQNNGV. Here the CDR3 DNA reads TGTGCCAGCAGTTTTTCGACCGGGACTAGATTCCTTGAGCAGTTCTTC. This codes for CASSFSTGTRFLEQFF. Full variable domain (missing parts from reference TRBV11-2 and TRBJ2-1): EAGVAQSPRYKIIEKRQSVAFWCNPISGHATLYWYQQILGQGPKLLIQFQNNGVVDDSQLPKDRFSAERLKGVDSTLKIQPAKLEDSAVYLCASSFSTGTRFLEQFFGPGTRLTVL.

The CDR3 nucleotides read TGTGCCAGCAGCCAAGACTCCCATCTTCGGGATCACAGGGGTCGGGTGACAGATACGCAGTATTTT. It codes for CASSQDSHLRDHRGRVTDTQYF. The genes are TRBV14 and TRBJ2-3; TRBD1 agrees at 7 bases. With 0 bases clipped from V and 3 bases from J, the junction kept 24 bases outside the gene matches. This CDR3 contains 22 residues. From germline, CDR1 is SGHDN and CDR2 FVKESK.

This clone was detected a few times. The chain combines TRBV4-3 with TRBJ2-1; D not resolved. The CDR3 runs 15 residues. With 0 bases removed from V and 0 bases from J, the gap between germline ends came to 6 bases. CDR1 and CDR2 (germline): LGHNA, YSLEER. Here the CDR3 reads CASSQDTGSYNEQFF. The DNA for the CDR3 is TGCGCCAGCAGCCAAGATACGGGCTCCTACAATGAGCAGTTCTTC.

This sequence joins TRBV19 and TRBJ2-1; D perhaps matches TRBD1 (5 bases). The CDR3 loop spans 14 amino acids. V was pared by 2 bases and J by 9 bases, with 14 bases between. Per the germline V gene, CDR1 is LNHDA and CDR2 is SQIVND (reference sequence). The CDR3, as DNA: TGTGCCAGTAGTATAACCCAGGGCGTTGGTGAGCAGTTCTTC. It is translated as CASSITQGVGEQFF.